This T cell receptor (beta chain) was profiled in a study of control samples from healthy donors and cancer patients. Repertoires were generated with immunoSEQ multiplex PCR, while TCRdb's copy carries only in-frame clones and drops some. The table includes under 200,000 clones, 70% to 90% detected once. Germline CDR1 is LNHDA and CDR2 is SQIVND (reference sequence). This CDR3 region has 15 residues. V was pared by 6 bases and J by 8 bases, with 22 bases between. V gene TRBV19 combines with J gene TRBJ1-2, with no clear D. Material for sequencing was blood. The sequence derives from a woman aged 25 to 39 in good health. CDR3 DNA sequence: TGTGCCAGTAGACGAGAGATGAGTGGGGTGGGAGGCTACACCTTC. Protein sequence: CASRREMSGVGGYTF.